Below, 26 T cell receptor beta chains from the same sample are listed, as sequenced in a study of CD8+ T cells in alopecia areata. Sorting relied on CD4, CD8alpha, NKG2D, NKG2ACE and other markers applied to pooled cutaneous lymph node cells. RNA extraction and reverse transcription yielded cDNA as sequencing template. Here immunoSEQ multiplex PCR was the method, and the copy in TCRdb shows in-frame clones only, minus some. The sample yields over 250,000 clones, without any singletons. The sequenced material came from CD4+ T cells sorted from a lymph node. The receptors were sampled from a C3H/HeJ mouse with alopecia areata. This strain's MHC haplotype is H2-k.

In this sample, this clone turned up a few times. Gene names follow the mouse nomenclature. The read comes to an end 3 residues before the CDR3 does, leaving the germline J gene to fill in the end. The rearrangement links TRBV13-3 to TRBJ1-6; no reliable D call. TRBJ1-6 is identified as an open reading frame with a role that is uncertain. The ends were cut back, 0 bases at V and 8 bases at J, with 3 bases in the middle. Per the germline V gene, CDR1 is NNHDY and CDR2 is SYVADS. The CDR3 is 12 amino acids. CDR3 bases read: TGTGCCAGCAGTGATGCTTATTCGCCC. Amino acids: CASSDAYSP. The whole CDR3 sequence reads CASSDAYSPLYF.

As to this clone: The genes are named according to mouse. Read data end 4 residues before the CDR3 end; the end is taken from the germline J gene. The J gene is TRBJ2-3, the V gene TRBV1, with TRBD2 matching 11 bases. CDR3 size: 18 residues. J was trimmed by 0 bases and V by 2 bases; bases with no gene match: 7. Germline CDR1 is NSQYPW and CDR2 is LRSPGD (reference sequence). CDR3 bases read: TGCACCTGCAGTGCACGGGACTGGGGGACTGCTAGTGCAGAA. Translating it yields CTCSARDWGTASAE. The full CDR3 reads CTCSARDWGTASAETLYF.

This clone was seen many times. Gene names follow the mouse nomenclature. Read data end 4 residues before the CDR3 end; the end is taken from the germline J gene. The same CDR3 arises from other DNA sequences in this sample as well. V usage is TRBV13-1 and J usage is TRBJ2-1; the match to TRBD2 covers 9 bases. Trimming cost V 2 bases and J 3 bases; bases outside gene matches: 0. The CDR3 loop spans 14 amino acids. Germline CDR1 is NSHNY and CDR2 is SYGAGN. The covered CDR3 bases are TGTGCCAGCAGTGAGACTGGGGGCTATGCT. This codes for CASSETGGYA. The entire CDR3 sequence reads CASSETGGYAEQFF.

In this sample, this clone turned up a few times. Mouse gene names and germline throughout. The CDR3 end lies 4 residues beyond the end of the read and is filled in from the germline J gene. The gene calls are TRBV13-1 and TRBJ2-7; 8 bases fit TRBD1. The germline V gene encodes CDR1 NSHNY and CDR2 SYGAGN. The CDR3 loop spans 14 amino acids. The CDR3 bases that were read are TGTGCCAGCAGTGATGCTCCAGGGGGCGAT. This translates into CASSDAPGGD. The CDR3, in full, reads CASSDAPGGDEQYF.

A note on this clone: Gene and germline names: mouse. The read is 3 residues too short to cover the CDR3 end, so that end is filled in from the germline J gene. V and J are TRBV13-3 and TRBJ1-6, with 8 bases identical to TRBD1. TRBJ1-6 is an open reading frame whose function is uncertain. V shed 5 bases, J shed 6 bases, and the junction held 4 bases outside the gene matches. The CDR3 extends over 14 amino acids. Germline CDR1 is NNHDY and CDR2 is SYVADS. The CDR3 bases that were read are TGTGCCAGCAGACAGACAGGGGTTAATTCGCCC. It yields the protein CASRQTGVNSP. In full, the CDR3 reads CASRQTGVNSPLYF.

This clone was observed a handful of times. Mouse gene names and germline throughout. The sequence runs out 4 residues before the end of the CDR3; the remainder is reconstructed from the germline J gene. The same CDR3 can be traced to other DNA sequences in this sample. The chain carries TRBV13-3 and TRBJ2-1; TRBD1 agrees at 7 bases. The CDR3 is 14 amino acids. V shed 5 bases, J shed 2 bases, and the junction held 4 bases outside the gene matches. CDR1 and CDR2 (germline): NNHDY, SYVADS. The CDR3 sequence is CASSVGTDYAEQFF. The DNA read from the CDR3 is TGTGCCAGCAGCGTCGGGACAGACTATGCT.

This clone was detected a few times. Gene names denote mouse genes. The CDR3 goes on 4 residues after the read ends, and that part is filled in from the germline J gene. The chain has TRBV19 and TRBJ1-1; tentatively, D is TRBD1 (5 bases). The CDR3 is 14 amino acids. V was cut by 2 bases and J by 4 bases, with 12 bases left in between. CDR1 is FNHDT and CDR2 is SITEND in the germline V gene (reference sequence). CDR3 loop: CASSILREGTEVFF. The part of the CDR3 DNA that was read is TGTGCCAGCAGTATCCTCAGGGAAGGCACA.

This clone was seen more than once but under ten times. Each gene name is a mouse one. The read ends 4 residues before the CDR3 terminus; that terminus is restored from the germline J gene. V and J are TRBV19 and TRBJ1-2; TRBD1 is a possible D gene (5 bases). Trimming cost V 3 bases and J 0 bases, with 15 bases left between them. The germline V gene encodes CDR1 FNHDT and CDR2 SITEND (reference sequence). CDR3 size: 16 residues. The CDR3 is CASSTLGQNANSDYTF. CDR3 DNA, as far as it was read: TGTGCCAGCAGTACCCTCGGACAAAATGCAAACTCC.

This clone was detected a few times. Gene names and germline refer to mouse. The CDR3 end is not reached by the read, which stops 3 residues before it; the germline J gene fills it in. The chain has TRBV19 and TRBJ1-6; 7 bases align to TRBD1. TRBJ1-6 is marked as an open reading frame, function uncertain. V was pared by 3 bases and J by 6 bases, with 3 bases of the junction left unmatched. The germline V gene encodes CDR1 FNHDT and CDR2 SITEND (reference sequence). This CDR3 is 14 amino acids long. The CDR3 DNA, read in part, is TGTGCCAGCAGTAATGCAGGGGGTAATTCGCCC. Residues: CASSNAGGNSP. The whole CDR3 region reads CASSNAGGNSPLYF.

This clone was observed at least ten times. The gene symbols are mouse symbols. The CDR3 is cut off 4 residues early in the read; its end comes from the germline J gene. This sample includes further DNA sequences coding for the same CDR3. This sequence joins TRBV17 and TRBJ2-3; 9 nucleotides match TRBD1. This CDR3 comprises 15 residues. The junction had 1 base not matched to a gene; V was cut back by 3 bases and J by 0 bases. The V gene's germline CDR1 is MNHDT and CDR2 YYDKIL. CDR3 DNA, as far as it was read: TGTGCTAGCAGTAGGGGGACAGGGAGTGCAGAA. The encoded protein is CASSRGTGSAE. The whole CDR3 protein is CASSRGTGSAETLYF.

In regard to this clone: Germline and genes here are mouse. The chain's CDR3 is CASSPDWGGEDNYAEQFF. The CDR3 DNA, read in part, is TGTGCAAGCAGCCCGGACTGGGGGGGCGAGGATAACTATGCT. The chain links TRBV16 to TRBJ2-1; 13 nucleotides agree with TRBD2. With the read ending 4 residues before the CDR3 end, the germline J gene is used to fill in that end. V shed 5 bases, J shed 0 bases, and the junction held 7 bases outside the gene matches. This CDR3 is built from 18 residues. Germline V CDR1 and CDR2: SGHSA, FRNQAP.

About this clone: Gene names follow the mouse nomenclature. The missing CDR3 end, 4 residues past where the read stops, is filled in from the germline J gene. The chain combines TRBV13-1 with TRBJ2-4; 9 bases match TRBD1. Germline CDR1 NSHNY, CDR2 SYGAGN. The CDR3 contains 13 residues. The part of the CDR3 DNA that was read is TGTGCCAGCAGCCAACAGGGGGCGAAC. Amino acid sequence: CASSQQGAN. The full CDR3 is CASSQQGANTLYF.

This clone has just a few counts. The gene names here belong to mouse. Coverage ceases 4 residues before the CDR3 finishes, and the germline J gene fills in the end. The V gene is TRBV17, the J gene TRBJ2-1; 8 bases fit TRBD2. Germline lookup yields CDR1 MNHDT and CDR2 YYDKIL. The CDR3 has 15 residues. This CDR3 reads CASSRDGGGRAEQFF. Partial CDR3 DNA: TGTGCTAGCAGTAGAGATGGGGGGGGTCGGGCT.

Remarks on this clone: Gene names are the mouse ones. The read finishes 4 residues shy of the CDR3 end, and the germline J gene is used to complete it. V gene TRBV1 combines with J gene TRBJ2-2; TRBD1 matches at 7 bases. There are 16 residues in the CDR3. Germline V gene lookup returns CDR1 NSQYPW and CDR2 LRSPGD (reference sequence). The ends lost 0 bases at V and 0 bases at J; junction bases unmatched: 1. CDR3 sequence reads: CTCSAEGTANTGQLYF. The CDR3 DNA, read in part, is TGCACCTGCAGTGCAGAAGGGACAGCAAACACCGGG.

On this clone itself: The genes and germline here are from mouse. Coverage ceases 4 residues before the CDR3 finishes, and the germline J gene fills in the end. The same CDR3 also results from other DNA sequences found in this sample. This sequence joins TRBV5 and TRBJ2-2, with 11 positions matching TRBD1. This CDR3 contains 16 residues. Losses at the gene ends were 1 base for V and 4 bases for J; bases not matched to a gene: 2. Germline lookup yields CDR1 LGHNA and CDR2 YNLKQL (reference sequence). CDR3 DNA, as far as it was read: TGTGCCAGCAGCCAAGTGGGACAGGGGGGCACCGGG. It codes for CASSQVGQGGTG. The entire CDR3 sequence reads CASSQVGQGGTGQLYF.

The table lists this clone with a few counts. Gene names and germline match the mouse. The read terminates 4 residues before the CDR3 end, so the remaining end is supplied by the germline J gene. V is TRBV13-2 and J is TRBJ2-3, with TRBD2 identical over 13 bases. V gave up 5 bases and J gave up 2 bases; unmatched junction bases: 2. The CDR3 has 15 residues. The germline CDR1 and CDR2 sequences are NNHNN and SYGAGS (reference sequence). CDR3 DNA (partial): TGTGCCAGCGGGGACTGGGGGGGCTATGCAGAA. It specifies CASGDWGGYAE. The full-length CDR3 reads as CASGDWGGYAETLYF.

This clone was seen more than once but under ten times. The gene symbols are mouse symbols. The read stops 4 residues short of the end of the CDR3; the missing end is completed from the germline J gene. The V and J genes are TRBV19 and TRBJ1-2, with 9 bases fitting TRBD1. This CDR3 contains 13 residues. In germline, CDR1 is FNHDT, CDR2 SITEND (reference sequence). The CDR3 spells CASRGTGRSDYTF. CDR3 DNA, as far as it was read: TGTGCCAGCAGGGGGACAGGGCGGTCC.

For this clone: Gene names and germline match the mouse. The read comes to an end 4 residues before the CDR3 does, leaving the germline J gene to fill in the end. V usage is TRBV19 and J usage is TRBJ2-4, with 10 positions matching TRBD1. The germline CDR1 and CDR2 sequences are FNHDT and SITEND (reference sequence). The CDR3 spans 15 residues. The DNA read from the CDR3 is TGTGCCAGCAGTATCCGGGACAGGGGAGGCAAC. Translating gives CASSIRDRGGN. The full CDR3 reads CASSIRDRGGNTLYF.

As to this clone: Genes here carry mouse names. The read terminates 4 residues ahead of where the CDR3 ends, so the germline J gene completes it. The rearrangement uses TRBV19 and TRBJ2-7; TRBD1 aligns across 10 bases. Germline V gene data show CDR1 as FNHDT and CDR2 as SITEND (reference sequence). This CDR3 is 15 amino acids long. The sequenced part of the CDR3 DNA is TGTGCCAGCAGTATAGGAGGGACAGGGGCGTAT. It codes for CASSIGGTGAY. The entire CDR3 is CASSIGGTGAYEQYF. Complete variable domain (other parts from reference TRBV19 and TRBJ2-7): GGIITQTPKFLIGQEGQKLTLKCQQNFNHDTMYWYRQDSGKGLRLIYYSITENDLQKGDLSEGYDASREKKSSFSLTVTSAQKNEMAVFLCASSIGGTGAYEQYFGPGTRLTVL.

Remarks on this clone: Gene names refer to mouse genes. The sequenced fragment ends 4 residues before the CDR3 boundary, so the rest is inferred from the germline J gene. This chain connects TRBV1 to TRBJ2-1, with 10 bases lining up with TRBD1. CDR1 and CDR2 (germline): NSQYPW, LRSPGD (reference sequence). CDR3 size: 17 residues. The V segment lost 2 bases and the J segment 0 bases; nucleotides outside the gene matches: 4. The CDR3: CTCSAQGQGYNYAEQFF. CDR3 bases read: TGCACCTGCAGTGCACAGGGACAGGGGTATAACTATGCT.

Points on this clone: All gene names here are mouse names. The read ends 4 residues before the CDR3 terminus; that terminus is restored from the germline J gene. V is TRBV31 and J is TRBJ1-2; the D gene is possibly TRBD1 (5 bases). Per germline, CDR1 GKSSPN and CDR2 SITVG. This CDR3 spans 12 amino acids. The V end lost 5 bases, the J end lost 1 base, and 8 bases lay between the germline ends. The sequenced CDR3 bases are TGTGCCTGGGGGACTGAAAACTCC. The encoded protein is CAWGTENS. The CDR3 as a whole reads CAWGTENSDYTF.

Details on this clone: Genes and germline come from the mouse. The read ends 4 residues shy of where the CDR3 ends; the end is completed using the germline J gene. The genes are TRBV13-1 and TRBJ2-1; 8 bases fit TRBD2. The CDR3 length is 16 residues. Trimming took 1 base from V and 4 from J; bases not matched to a gene: 7. Germline V gene sequence: CDR1 NSHNY, CDR2 SYGAGN. Partial CDR3 DNA: TGTGCCAGCAGTGATTTCCTGGGGGGCTGGTATGCT. This translates into CASSDFLGGWYA. The complete CDR3 protein is CASSDFLGGWYAEQFF.

This clone was detected a few times. The gene symbols are mouse symbols. The sequence runs out 4 residues before the end of the CDR3; the remainder is reconstructed from the germline J gene. The chain recombines TRBV13-1 with TRBJ1-2, with D tentatively TRBD1 (6 bases). Germline CDR1 is NSHNY and CDR2 is SYGAGN. V was pared by 5 bases and J by 1 base, with 9 bases between. The length of the CDR3 is 13 residues. Incomplete CDR3 DNA: TGTGCCAGCAGGGTGACAGGAAACTCC. Translation gives CASRVTGNS. The entire CDR3 protein is CASRVTGNSDYTF.

This clone has a handful of counts. The gene names here belong to mouse. From the germline J gene comes the end of the CDR3, since the read stops 4 residues before it. The rearrangement links TRBV14 to TRBJ1-2; 7 bases are shared with TRBD1. CDR1 and CDR2 (germline): SGHDT, FRDEAV. The CDR3 totals 15 residues. J lost 2 bases, V lost 2 bases, and 6 bases had no gene match. The CDR3 sequence is CASSFGPGGNSDYTF. Incomplete CDR3 DNA: TGTGCCAGCAGTTTTGGGCCAGGGGGGAACTCC.

A few counts support this clone. All gene names here are mouse names. The CDR3 loop is CARSGTALRAETLYF. CDR3 bases read: TGTGCCAGATCCGGGACAGCCCTTCGTGCAGAA. The chain combines TRBV13-3 with TRBJ2-3; 7 bases map to TRBD1. The missing CDR3 end, 4 residues past where the read stops, is filled in from the germline J gene. The CDR3 has 15 residues. Germline V CDR1 and CDR2: NNHDY, SYVADS. V dropped 8 bases and J dropped 1; count of bases not matched to a gene: 10.

This clone was counted between two and nine times. A read error may be the cause here, since a much bigger clone is one base away. The gene symbols are mouse symbols. The read terminates 4 residues ahead of where the CDR3 ends, so the germline J gene completes it. At the DNA level, this CDR3 is encoded by other sequences in the same sample as well. The rearrangement joins TRBV13-1 to TRBJ2-3, with a possible D match to TRBD1 (5 bases). The CDR3 has 14 amino acids. Germline assignment: CDR1 NSHNY and CDR2 SYGAGN. V was trimmed by 0 bases and J by 1 base, leaving 6 bases between them. The sequenced part of the CDR3 DNA is TGTGCCAGCAGTGATGGAGGGGGTGCAGAA. Translating gives CASSDGGGAE. The CDR3 reads in full as CASSDGGGAETLYF.